The present entry profiles one T cell receptor beta chain with its context. This entry is derived from a study of blood T cell repertoires in COVID-19. Trimming removed 2 bases at V and 4 bases at J, with 3 bases between. Germline-derived CDR1 and CDR2 are SGHAT and FQNNGV. The CDR3 extends over 12 amino acids. Per the original data handling: The assay estimated nucleated cells by amplifying reference gene primers. Clones were sequenced by immunoSEQ multiplex PCR, and TCRdb holds only the in-frame ones, with some missing. Clonal size and the V and J genes are those of that table, whereas D and trimming came from the DNA. This table has about 170,000 clones, approximately 85% appearing once.

The sequence was collected from a man in his sixties who had recovered from COVID-19. The sequenced sample was peripheral blood. The V and J genes are TRBV11-2 and TRBJ1-3; D gene uncertain. DNA of the CDR3: TGTGCCAGCAGCTTACAAGGAAACACCATATATTTT. Its translation is CASSLQGNTIYF.